Detailed here is one T cell receptor beta chain. Its antigen is unknown. The library was made from cDNA and included unique molecular identifiers. Researchers reported 400,000 to 550,000 cDNA molecules coming from around 1 to 9.1 million T cells. TCRdb reanalysed the PCR reads using MiXCR and keeps one entry per CDR3 protein. Among 500,000 to 600,000 distinct CDR3 sequences listed, 44% were seen once. These data belong to a study of post-analysis software for immune sequencing data. Notes on the study in general: Five or six TRBV segments, TRBV5-6, TRBV5-1 and TRBV20-1 among them, were found more frequent in patients than controls. Normalized Chao1 diversity in multiple sclerosis patients fell significantly below that of controls. Strong same-batch co-clustering of samples appeared with F measure clustering.

The V end was cut by 6 bases, the J end by 3 bases, with 20 bases between. Germline CDR1 and CDR2: DFQATT and SNEGSKA (reference sequence). There are 15 residues in the CDR3. The genes are TRBV20-1 and TRBJ2-5; D perhaps matches TRBD2 (5 bases). The TCR comes from a girl under 18 with multiple sclerosis. The sample consisted of blood. CDR3 sequence reads: CSALRRGLVKETQYF. For the CDR3, the DNA is TGCAGTGCCTTACGACGCGGGCTAGTTAAAGAGACCCAGTACTTC.